There are many counts of the clone carrying this TCR beta chain. These data belong to a study of human T cells and chemical hapten exposure. About the study: The patient population, which was mostly female, had alopecia areata, totalis or universalis.

Unique molecular identifiers were linked by the library to individual cDNA molecules. TCRdb reprocessed the RACE reads via MiXCR and lists one record per CDR3 protein. In the table there are roughly 70,000 distinct CDR3 sequences, over 7.5% of which are singletons. The time point is: patch test 1, 2 weeks after DPC sensitization. Treatment specified: therapeutic diphenylcyclopropenone sensitization with weekly scalp DPC. Donors were 18 to 70-year-old alopecia patients suitable for DPC. This CDR3 spans 17 amino acids. The germline V gene encodes CDR1 PRHDT and CDR2 FYEKMQ (reference sequence). Trimming at V came to 5 bases and at J to 2 bases, leaving 12 bases not matched to a gene.

The specimen was whole blood, collected in connection with sensitization to the hapten diphenylcyclopropenone (DPC). This chain links TRBV13 with TRBJ2-3; TRBD1 aligns across 8 bases. The TCR originated in a woman in her 40s with alopecia areata. Some clones in this sample may be carry-over from other donors' samples. The CDR3 protein is CASSTDGTGSFTDTQYF. CDR3 nucleotide sequence: TGTGCCAGCAGCACCGACGGGACAGGTAGCTTCACAGATACGCAGTATTTT.